The 21 T cell receptor beta chains presented below share a single source sample, sequenced in a study of vaccination and CD4 T cells after COVID-19 (dated by TCRdb to the early 2020s). Preparation of the library involved PCR. Instrument on record: Illumina iSeq 100. TCR sequencing of DNA from cultured CD4+ T cells used the Oncomine TCR Beta short-read assay at the Johns Hopkins FTIC core. TCRdb reanalyzed the raw reads on its own, using fastp at Q25 for trimming and MiXCR for clone calling, and kept in-frame beta chains. Each record represents a unique CDR3 protein, reported with the most common genes and DNA among its rows. Present in this sample are 20,000 or so distinct CDR3 sequences, around 50% of which were seen just once. The top ten clones comprise roughly 13% of the sample. These TCRs' antigens remain unknown. The treatment or condition label of this sample denotes: roughly 11-day PBMC culture with coronavirus spike peptide pools or control peptides (ViraFEST assay).

The sequenced sample consisted of cultured CD4+ T cells from blood. These receptor sequences come from a human donor with COVID-19.

This clonotype has only a few counts. The chain joins TRBV6-1 to TRBJ1-2, with D perhaps TRBD1 (5 bases). Trimming removed 8 bases from V and 4 bases from J, with 11 bases in between. Germline CDR1 is MNHNS and CDR2 is SASEGT. This CDR3 has 12 amino acids. The DNA for the CDR3 is TGTGCCAGCGGGACGATGGGCTATGGCTACACCTTC. Its translation is CASGTMGYGYTF.

The genes are TRBV4-1 and TRBJ1-1; TRBD1 matches 7 bases. Germline V gene data show CDR1 as MGHRA and CDR2 as YSYEKL. This CDR3 is 15 amino acids long. The J segment lost 5 bases and the V segment lost 0 bases, leaving 6 bases of the junction unmatched. The CDR3 sequence: CASSQDLIRGTEAFF. For the CDR3, the DNA is TGCGCCAGCAGCCAAGATCTTATCAGGGGGACTGAAGCTTTCTTT.

The CDR3 sequence: CASSVVGSLGTEAFF. CDR3 bases: TGTGCCAGCAGCGTAGTAGGATCGTTGGGGACTGAAGCTTTCTTT. This rearrangement joins TRBV9 to TRBJ1-1; D not resolved. CDR1 and CDR2 (germline): SGDLS, YYNGEE. With 0 bases removed from V and 5 bases from J, the gap between germline ends came to 14 bases. CDR3 size: 15 residues. The full variable domain, with the rest looked up from reference TRBV9 and TRBJ1-1, is DSGVTQTPKHLITATGQRVTLRCSPRSGDLSVYWYQQSLDQGLQFLIQYYNGEERAKGNILERFSAQQFPDLHSELNLSSLELGDSALYFCASSVVGSLGTEAFFGQGTRLTVV.

The chain joins TRBV4-2 to TRBJ2-7, with 13 bases identical to TRBD2. The CDR3 is 16 amino acids. The J segment lost 1 base and the V segment lost 4 bases, leaving 4 bases of the junction unmatched. Germline CDR1 is LGHNA and CDR2 is YNFKEQ. In DNA, the CDR3 is TGTGCCAGCAGCCTCCGGACTAGCGGGGGATCCTACGAGCAGTACTTC. Its protein is CASSLRTSGGSYEQYF.

J is TRBJ2-2 and V is TRBV4-1; 13 bases align to TRBD2. CDR3 length: 18 amino acids. Germline V gives CDR1 MGHRA, CDR2 YSYEKL. Losses at the gene ends were 5 bases for V and 3 bases for J; bases not matched to a gene: 9. The DNA for the CDR3 is TGCGCCAGCAGCTTCGGGACTAGCGGGGAATCCCACACCGGGGAGCTGTTTTTT. Translated: CASSFGTSGESHTGELFF.

A few counts support this clonotype. V and J are TRBV19 and TRBJ2-7; tentatively, D is TRBD1 or TRBD2 (5 bases each). Trimming cost V 5 bases and J 2 bases, with 10 bases left between them. The CDR3 runs to 13 residues. Per the germline V gene, CDR1 is LNHDA and CDR2 is SQIVND (reference sequence). This CDR3 reads CASSLGETYEQYF. The CDR3 DNA follows: TGTGCCAGTAGTCTGGGGGAGACCTACGAGCAGTACTTC.

The chain links TRBV12-3 or TRBV12-4 to TRBJ2-2, with a possible D match to TRBD2 (6 bases). Between the trimmed V and J ends, which lost 8 bases and 6 bases, there was a span of 16 bases. CDR3 length: 14 residues. The CDR3 sequence is CASQKEGRSGELFF. The CDR3 DNA reads as TGTGCCAGCCAAAAGGAGGGGCGATCCGGGGAGCTGTTTTTT.

The rearrangement links TRBV12-5 to TRBJ1-5; D call uncertain. V lost 3 bases and J 4 bases, leaving 4 bases between the germline ends. From germline, CDR1 is LGHNT and CDR2 FRNRAP. The CDR3 runs to 12 residues. The CDR3 spells CASGFANQPQHF. The CDR3 DNA is TGTGCTAGTGGTTTCGCTAATCAGCCCCAGCATTTT.

The chain employs TRBV9 and TRBJ2-5, with D possibly being TRBD2 (5 bases). The CDR3 is made up of 14 amino acids. Trimming pared 2 bases from V and 4 bases from J, leaving 12 bases between. Germline CDR1 and CDR2: SGDLS and YYNGEE. The CDR3 here is CASSVSDRGETQYF. DNA for the CDR3: TGTGCCAGCAGCGTCTCAGATCGGGGAGAGACCCAGTACTTC.

This clonotype appeared a few times. V and J are TRBV7-2 and TRBJ1-2; TRBD1 aligns across 7 bases. Germline V gene lookup returns CDR1 SGHTA and CDR2 FQGNSA. With V trimmed by 0 bases and J by 5 bases, 6 bases remained unmatched. The CDR3 sequence is 15 residues long. This CDR3 reads CASSLAQGEIYGYTF. The CDR3, as DNA: TGTGCCAGCAGCTTAGCCCAGGGGGAGATTTATGGCTACACCTTC.

V usage is TRBV6-1 and J usage is TRBJ1-5, with 9 bases matching TRBD1. This CDR3 has 16 residues. The V and J ends lost 3 bases and 7 bases, in that order; junction bases with no gene match: 10. CDR1 is MNHNS and CDR2 is SASEGT in the germline V gene. The CDR3 is CASSEPGQGLSQPQHF. The CDR3 DNA sequence: TGTGCCAGCAGTGAGCCGGGACAGGGTTTGAGCCAGCCCCAGCATTTT.

The CDR3 bases are TGTGCCAGCAGCTGGACAGAAAAAGAGACCCAGTACTTC. Amino acids: CASSWTEKETQYF. The chain is built from TRBV7-9 and TRBJ2-5; D is perhaps TRBD1 (6 bases). The CDR3 extends over 13 amino acids. CDR1 and CDR2 from the germline V gene are SEHNR and FQNEAQ (reference sequence). Trimming cost V 4 bases and J 3 bases, with 9 bases left between them. The variable domain in full, completed from reference TRBV7-9 and TRBJ2-5, reads DTGVSQNPRHKITKRGQNVTFRCDPISEHNRLYWYRQTLGQGPEFLTYFQNEAQLEKSRLLSDRFSAERPKGSFSTLEIQRTEQGDSAMYLCASSWTEKETQYFGPGTRLLVL.

This chain links TRBV20-1 with TRBJ2-2; D not certain. The germline V and J ends were trimmed by 0 bases and 1 base, with 12 bases remaining between them. The CDR3 has 16 residues. Germline V gene lookup returns CDR1 DFQATT and CDR2 SNEGSKA (reference sequence). The CDR3 sequence: CSARDWARENTGELFF. In DNA form, the CDR3 reads TGCAGTGCTAGAGATTGGGCTAGGGAGAACACCGGGGAGCTGTTTTTT.

V and J are TRBV28 and TRBJ2-7; D is possibly TRBD1 or TRBD2 (5 bases each). Trimming removed 6 bases from V and 7 bases from J, with 19 bases in between. The CDR3 consists of 14 residues. CDR1 MDHEN and CDR2 SYDVKM come from the germline V gene. This CDR3 reads CASSLGTSVGEQYF. The CDR3 bases are TGTGCCAGCAGCCTCGGGACCTCAGTGGGGGAGCAGTACTTC.

This chain links TRBV6-5 with TRBJ2-1; D is unresolved. This CDR3 is 14 amino acids long. Germline V lookup: CDR1 MNHEY, CDR2 SVGAGI. Trimming left V 0 bases short and J 2 bases short, with 5 bases between. As DNA, the CDR3 is TGTGCCAGCAGTTACTCCACGACCTACAATGAGCAGTTCTTC. Protein sequence: CASSYSTTYNEQFF.

The genes are TRBV6-5 and TRBJ1-2; 7 bases are shared with TRBD1. V was clipped by 4 bases and J by 10 bases; unmatched bases: 6. The germline CDR1 and CDR2 sequences are MNHEY and SVGAGI. The length of the CDR3 is 12 residues. The CDR3 is CASSSSRGDYTF. CDR3 nucleotides: TGTGCCAGCAGTTCCTCCAGGGGGGACTACACCTTC.

The rearrangement joins TRBV5-4 to TRBJ2-5, with 8 bases that match TRBD2. Germline V gene data show CDR1 as SGHNT and CDR2 as YYREEE (reference sequence). This CDR3 is built from 17 residues. V lost 5 bases and J lost 4; bases outside the gene matches: 16. CDR3 sequence: CASRGTSGAGGRETQYF. CDR3 nucleotide sequence: TGTGCCAGCAGGGGGACCTCGGGGGCGGGGGGCAGAGAGACCCAGTACTTC.

This clonotype was seen a few times. CDR3 sequence: CASSVRQVDSYGYTF. The CDR3 DNA follows: TGTGCCAGTAGTGTGAGACAGGTGGATAGCTATGGCTACACCTTC. The rearrangement joins TRBV19 to TRBJ1-2, with D possibly being TRBD1 (6 bases). This CDR3 has 15 amino acids. V lost 5 bases, J lost 4 bases, and 17 bases lay in between. Germline V CDR1 and CDR2: LNHDA, SQIVND (reference sequence). Using reference TRBV19 and TRBJ1-2 for the parts outside the CDR3, the full variable domain is DGGITQSPKYLFRKEGQNVTLSCEQNLNHDAMYWYRQDPGQGLRLIYYSQIVNDFQKGDIAEGYSVSREKKESFPLTVTSAQKNPTAFYLCASSVRQVDSYGYTFGSGTRLTVV.

This clonotype came up a few times. J is TRBJ1-6 and V is TRBV7-9; 7 bases align to TRBD1. The CDR3 is 13 amino acids. The junction had 3 bases not matched to a gene; V was cut back by 4 bases and J by 9 bases. The germline CDR1 and CDR2 sequences are SEHNR and FQNEAQ (reference sequence). The chain's CDR3 is CASSSTGASPLHF. For the CDR3, the DNA is TGTGCCAGCAGCTCAACAGGGGCTTCACCCCTCCACTTT. The full variable domain, rest sourced from reference TRBV7-9 and TRBJ1-6, is DTGVSQNPRHKITKRGQNVTFRCDPISEHNRLYWYRQTLGQGPEFLTYFQNEAQLEKSRLLSDRFSAERPKGSFSTLEIQRTEQGDSAMYLCASSSTGASPLHFGNGTRLTVT.

This clonotype was counted between two and nine times. J is TRBJ1-2 and V is TRBV12-3 or TRBV12-4; D is possibly TRBD1 (6 bases). The length of the CDR3 is 14 residues. Trimming stripped 7 bases from V and 7 bases from J, with 19 bases between. CDR3 in DNA: TGTGCCAGCACCCTCGGGGGGCAATCGTTTGGCTACACCTTC. The encoded protein is CASTLGGQSFGYTF.

CDR3 bases: TGTGCCAGCAGCTTGACGGGGGCGTATTATGGCTACACCTTC. Translating gives CASSLTGAYYGYTF. The J gene is TRBJ1-2, the V gene TRBV5-4, with a tentative D call TRBD1 (6 bases). Germline-derived CDR1 and CDR2 are SGHNT and YYREEE (reference sequence). The CDR3 contains 14 residues. Trimming cost V 1 base and J 5 bases, with 12 bases left between them.